The 18 T cell receptor beta chains in this list originate from one sample, sequenced in a study of memory CD4+ T cells and cytomegalovirus serostatus. The sort gate was single viable CD3+CD4+CD8-CD45RO+ cells for memory CD4+ T cells. The table came from immunoSEQ multiplex PCR; TCRdb's copy has only in-frame clones and leaves some out. The top ten clones hold less than 0.85% of a sample with just under 40,000 clones, 75% to 80% of them seen once. Sequencing was performed on memory CD4+ T cells from blood. The receptors come from an adult in good health and CMV-seronegative.

The chain links TRBV5-6 to TRBJ2-3; either TRBD1 or TRBD2 may supply D (5 bases each). Trimming took 0 bases from V and 5 from J, leaving 7 bases between them. Looked up from germline, CDR1 is SGHDT and CDR2 is YYEEEE. The CDR3 has 13 amino acids. In DNA form, the CDR3 reads TGTGCCAGCAGCTTGGGAGGGGTAGATACGCAGTATTTT. Protein sequence: CASSLGGVDTQYF.

J is TRBJ1-3 and V is TRBV6-5; tentative D call: TRBD1 (5 bases). Trimming took 4 bases from V and 9 from J, leaving 22 bases between them. This CDR3 region has 16 residues. Germline V lookup: CDR1 MNHEY, CDR2 SVGAGI. CDR3: CASSFEGHGPGSTIYF. CDR3 nucleotide sequence: TGTGCCAGCAGTTTCGAAGGACACGGCCCTGGGTCCACCATATATTTT.

This clone was found a few times. The CDR3 region has the DNA TGTGCCAGCAGCTTAGGCGCACGGAAAAGCAATCAGCCCCAGCATTTT. Translating it yields CASSLGARKSNQPQHF. This chain links TRBV7-8 with TRBJ1-5, with unresolved D. Between the trimmed V and J ends, which lost 1 base and 1 base, there was a span of 11 bases. The CDR3 sequence is 16 residues long. Germline V gene data show CDR1 as SGHVS and CDR2 as FQNEAQ. The full variable domain, in which reference TRBV7-8 and TRBJ1-5 provide the parts outside the CDR3, is GAGVSQSPRYKVAKRGQDVALRCDPISGHVSLFWYQQALGQGPEFLTYFQNEAQLDKSGLPSDRFFAERPEGSVSTLKIQRTQQEDSAVYLCASSLGARKSNQPQHFGDGTRLSIL.

The chain combines TRBV2 with TRBJ2-7, with TRBD1 matching 11 bases. V lost 6 bases, J lost 5 bases, and 18 bases stayed unmatched. Germline-derived CDR1 and CDR2 are SNHLY and FYNNEI. This CDR3 has 18 residues. CDR3 DNA sequence: TGTGCCAGCAGAGTTTACCGGGACAGGGGGAGAGAACACCACGAGCAGTACTTC. Residues: CASRVYRDRGREHHEQYF.

The sample holds a few counts of this clone. The genes are TRBV6-5 and TRBJ1-1; perhaps TRBD1 as D (6 bases). The germline V and J ends were trimmed by 2 bases and 1 base, with 8 bases remaining between them. The germline V gene has CDR1 MNHEY and CDR2 SVGAGI. The CDR3 runs 14 residues. The CDR3 DNA follows: TGTGCCAGCAGTTACGCGGACAGGAACACTGAAGCTTTCTTT. Translating it yields CASSYADRNTEAFF.

J is TRBJ2-3 and V is TRBV10-3; D possibly corresponds to TRBD2 (5 bases). Germline CDR1 is ENHRY and CDR2 is SYGVKD. CDR3 length: 13 residues. V was cut by 8 bases and J by 0 bases, with 9 bases left in between. This CDR3 reads CAIEGTSTDTQYF. DNA for the CDR3: TGTGCCATCGAGGGTACTAGCACAGATACGCAGTATTTT.

V usage is TRBV11-2 and J usage is TRBJ1-1; possible D gene TRBD1, 6 bases. The CDR3 spans 18 residues. Germline assignment: CDR1 SGHAT and CDR2 FQNNGV. V lost 1 base, J lost 2 bases, and 20 bases lay in between. CDR3 region: CASSLGTGWAGANTEAFF. The CDR3 DNA sequence: TGTGCCAGCAGCTTAGGGACTGGTTGGGCAGGGGCCAACACTGAAGCTTTCTTT.

There are a few counts of this clone. V and J are TRBV30 and TRBJ2-5, with 13 bases aligning to TRBD2. The CDR3 contains 12 residues. The V and J ends lost 8 bases and 8 bases, in that order; junction bases with no gene match: 5. Germline loops: CDR1 GTSNPN, CDR2 SVGIG (reference sequence). Written as DNA, the CDR3 is TGTGCCAGCGGGACTAGCGGGGAAACCCAGTACTTC. Translating it yields CASGTSGETQYF.

The rearrangement links TRBV7-2 to TRBJ2-7; tentative D call: TRBD2 (5 bases). The CDR3 has 15 amino acids. The V end lost 1 base, the J end lost 0 bases, and 10 bases lay between the germline ends. The germline V gene has CDR1 SGHTA and CDR2 FQGNSA. CDR3 sequence: CASSLEPGSSYEQYF. CDR3 sequence (DNA): TGTGCCAGCAGCTTAGAGCCTGGGAGCTCCTACGAGCAGTACTTC.

V gene TRBV7-2 combines with J gene TRBJ2-7, with D uncertain. The CDR3 sequence is 12 residues long. Between the trimmed V and J ends, which lost 5 bases and 0 bases, there was a span of 5 bases. Germline CDR1 SGHTA, CDR2 FQGNSA. This CDR3 reads CASSASSYEQYF. DNA of the CDR3: TGTGCCAGCAGCGCGAGCTCCTACGAGCAGTACTTC.

This sequence joins TRBV7-8 and TRBJ1-4, with D possibly being TRBD1 (5 bases). Deletions cut 1 base from V and 3 bases from J, with 18 bases between. Germline V gene data show CDR1 as SGHVS and CDR2 as FQNEAQ. The CDR3 length is 18 residues. DNA for the CDR3: TGTGCCAGCAGCTTAGTCTTAGGTTTTGGGGGGGCTAATGAAAAACTGTTTTTT. Translating it yields CASSLVLGFGGANEKLFF. Together with reference TRBV7-8 and TRBJ1-4, the CDR3 gives the full variable domain: GAGVSQSPRYKVAKRGQDVALRCDPISGHVSLFWYQQALGQGPEFLTYFQNEAQLDKSGLPSDRFFAERPEGSVSTLKIQRTQQEDSAVYLCASSLVLGFGGANEKLFFGSGTQLSVL.

The chain joins TRBV19 to TRBJ1-5; 8 bases are a match to TRBD1. The germline CDR1 and CDR2 sequences are LNHDA and SQIVND (reference sequence). The CDR3 sequence is 14 residues long. The ends lost 4 bases at V and 6 bases at J; junction bases unmatched: 5. The CDR3 region is CASSRTGPTQPQHF. Here the CDR3 DNA reads TGTGCCAGTAGTAGGACAGGGCCTACTCAGCCCCAGCATTTT.

This rearrangement joins TRBV30 to TRBJ2-1, with D perhaps matching TRBD1 (5 bases). V gave up 3 bases and J gave up 6 bases, with 9 bases separating them. In germline, CDR1 is GTSNPN, CDR2 SVGIG (reference sequence). CDR3 length: 12 residues. The CDR3 DNA reads TGTGCCTGGAGCAGGGTCTTCAATGAGCAGTTCTTC. Protein sequence: CAWSRVFNEQFF. Filled out from reference TRBV30 and TRBJ2-1, the complete variable domain reads SQTIHQWPATLVQPVGSPLSLECTVEGTSNPNLYWYRQAAGRGLQLLFYSVGIGQISSEVPQNLSASRPQDRQFILSSKKLLLSDSGFYLCAWSRVFNEQFFGPGTRLTVL.

The V call is TRBV29-1, the J call TRBJ1-5; the D gene is possibly TRBD1 (5 bases). The germline V gene encodes CDR1 SQVTM and CDR2 ANQGSEA. This CDR3 has 13 amino acids. The V end was cut by 7 bases, the J end by 3 bases, with 13 bases between. Here the CDR3 DNA reads TGCAGCGCTCAGCGGGGGACCAATCAGCCCCAGCATTTT. Amino acid sequence: CSAQRGTNQPQHF. Together with reference TRBV29-1 and TRBJ1-5, the CDR3 gives the full variable domain: SAVISQKPSRDICQRGTSLTIQCQVDSQVTMMFWYRQQPGQSLTLIATANQGSEATYESGFVIDKFPISRPNLTFSTLTVSNMSPEDSSIYLCSAQRGTNQPQHFGDGTRLSIL.

The rearrangement links TRBV11-3 to TRBJ1-1; D is undetermined. Trimming stripped 1 base from V and 3 bases from J, with 6 bases between. CDR1 SGHNT and CDR2 YENEEA come from the germline V gene. The CDR3 length is 13 residues. CDR3: CASSLVAYTEAFF. The DNA for the CDR3 is TGTGCCAGCAGCTTAGTTGCTTACACTGAAGCTTTCTTT.

This clone is deemed medium-sized. J is TRBJ1-6 and V is TRBV6-4, with a possible D match to TRBD1 (5 bases). The length of the CDR3 is 14 residues. V gave up 4 bases and J gave up 7 bases, with 11 bases separating them. Germline CDR1 MRHNA, CDR2 SNTAGT. This CDR3 is CASSAGTANSPLHF. The CDR3, as DNA: TGTGCCAGCAGTGCCGGGACGGCAAATTCACCCCTCCACTTT.

This sequence joins TRBV7-8 and TRBJ1-1; the D gene is possibly TRBD1 (6 bases). V was pared by 5 bases and J by 4 bases, with 17 bases between. The CDR3 sequence is 15 residues long. Germline assignment: CDR1 SGHVS and CDR2 FQNEAQ. As DNA, the CDR3 is TGTGCCAGCAGCGGGTGGGGGCTGGGTTCCACTGAAGCTTTCTTT. Translation gives CASSGWGLGSTEAFF.

The chain couples TRBV6-5 to TRBJ2-5; D unresolved. V was shortened by 3 bases and J by 3 bases, with 11 bases between the two germline ends. CDR3 length equals 14 residues. Germline CDR1 reads MNHEY; CDR2 reads SVGAGI. CDR3 region: CASSYGGKEETQYF. CDR3 nucleotide sequence: TGTGCCAGCAGTTATGGCGGAAAGGAAGAGACCCAGTACTTC.